This T cell receptor (beta chain) was captured by sequencing in a study of blood T cell repertoires in COVID-19. Using immunoSEQ multiplex PCR, the repertoire was profiled, and TCRdb retains in-frame clones only, with some absent. The repertoire holds fewer than 150,000 clones, with about 84% as singletons. This clone was recorded a few times. Sample: peripheral blood. This TCR was sampled from a human donor in a cohort sampled during active COVID-19.

The DNA for the CDR3 is TGTGCCGGCCACCGGGACAGCTCTGGAAACACCATATATTTT. It encodes CAGHRDSSGNTIYF. The chain uses TRBV30 and TRBJ1-3; 7 bases match TRBD1. Germline CDR1 is GTSNPN and CDR2 is SVGIG (reference sequence). The J segment lost 0 bases and the V segment lost 8 bases, leaving 7 bases of the junction unmatched. This CDR3 region has 14 residues.